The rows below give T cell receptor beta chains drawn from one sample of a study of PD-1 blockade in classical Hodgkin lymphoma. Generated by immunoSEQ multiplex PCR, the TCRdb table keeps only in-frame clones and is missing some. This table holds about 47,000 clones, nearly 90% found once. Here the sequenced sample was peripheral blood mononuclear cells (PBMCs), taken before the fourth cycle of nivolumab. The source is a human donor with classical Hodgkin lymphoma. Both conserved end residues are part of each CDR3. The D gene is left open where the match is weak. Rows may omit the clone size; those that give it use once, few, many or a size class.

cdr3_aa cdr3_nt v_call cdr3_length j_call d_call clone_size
CASSYSPSSYNEQFF TGTGCCAGCAGTTACTCACCTAGCTCCTACAATGAGCAGTTCTTC TRBV6-5 15 TRBJ2-1 . few
CASRRTNTEAFF TGCGCCAGCAGAAGGACGAACACTGAAGCTTTCTTT TRBV5-1 12 TRBJ1-1 . .
CASSLRAGLRTYEQYF TGTGCCAGCAGTTTAAGGGCGGGACTCCGCACCTACGAGCAGTACTTC TRBV27 16 TRBJ2-7 . .
CASSDLETNYEQYF TGTGCCAGCAGCGACCTAGAGACCAACTACGAGCAGTACTTC TRBV5-6 14 TRBJ2-7 . .
CASSPGPGGYTF TGTGCCAGCAGTCCGGGACCGGGAGGCTACACCTTC TRBV6-4 12 TRBJ1-2 . .
CASSPGPDLSEAFF TGTGCCAGCAGCCCCGGACCCGACCTTTCTGAAGCTTTCTTT TRBV7-9 14 TRBJ1-1 . .
CASSLPGQDHFADTQYF TGTGCCAGCAGTTTACCGGGACAGGACCACTTTGCAGATACGCAGTATTTT TRBV28 17 TRBJ2-3 TRBD1 .
CASSARDTQLNTEAFF TGTGCCAGCAGCGCACGGGACACCCAGCTGAACACTGAAGCTTTCTTT TRBV7-9 16 TRBJ1-1 . .
CASGRSGSPHNEQFF TGTGCTAGTGGTCGGAGCGGGAGCCCCCACAATGAGCAGTTCTTC TRBV12-5 15 TRBJ2-1 TRBD2 .
CASSRPAGAVNEQFF TGCGCCAGCAGCCGTCCAGCGGGAGCCGTTAACGAGCAGTTCTTC TRBV4-1 15 TRBJ2-1 TRBD2 .